The 22 T cell receptor beta chains listed next were all sequenced from one sample in a study of blood T cell repertoires in COVID-19. Profiled with immunoSEQ multiplex PCR; TCRdb holds only in-frame clones, not every one. The sample records a few hundred thousand clones, 88% being singletons. Specimen: peripheral blood. These receptors were taken from a woman aged 50 to 60 with COVID-19, enrolled during active disease.

The J gene is TRBJ1-4, the V gene TRBV28, with 7 positions matching TRBD1. Germline CDR1 reads MDHEN; CDR2 reads SYDVKM. J lost 7 bases, V lost 3 bases, and 5 bases had no gene match. CDR3 length: 14 residues. CDR3: CASSFTGASEKLFF. Here the CDR3 DNA reads TGTGCCAGCAGTTTCACAGGGGCGAGTGAAAAACTGTTTTTT.

The genes are TRBV5-5 and TRBJ1-1; D ambiguous. The CDR3 consists of 13 residues. With 1 base removed from V and 5 bases from J, the gap between germline ends came to 9 bases. Germline V gives CDR1 SGHKS, CDR2 YYEKEE (reference sequence). The DNA of the CDR3 is TGTGCCAGCAGCTTGTCGGGAAGGACTGAAGCTTTCTTT. This translates into CASSLSGRTEAFF.

The chain employs TRBV19 and TRBJ1-4, with 8 positions matching TRBD1. V gave up 5 bases and J gave up 10 bases; unmatched junction bases: 6. CDR3 length equals 13 residues. Looked up from germline, CDR1 is LNHDA and CDR2 is SQIVND (reference sequence). The CDR3 sequence: CASSEQGAGKLFF. The CDR3 bases are TGTGCCAGTAGTGAGCAGGGGGCTGGAAAACTGTTTTTT.

This chain joins TRBV10-1 and TRBJ1-5; 9 bases align to TRBD1. The V gene's germline CDR1 is WNHNN and CDR2 SYGVQD (reference sequence). Losses at the gene ends were 9 bases for V and 4 bases for J; bases not matched to a gene: 4. This CDR3 spans 13 amino acids. The CDR3 is CASPDRGNQPQHF. The CDR3 DNA sequence: TGCGCCAGTCCGGACAGGGGAAATCAGCCCCAGCATTTT.

This clone was picked up one time. Other DNA sequences in the sample encode the same CDR3. The chain joins TRBV27 to TRBJ1-1, with D possibly matching TRBD1 (5 bases). Looked up from germline, CDR1 is MNHEY and CDR2 is SMNVEV (reference sequence). The CDR3 has 14 amino acids. V shed 2 bases and J shed 0 bases, with 7 bases lying between them. CDR3 sequence reads: CASSLTRVNTEAFF. CDR3 nucleotides: TGTGCCAGCAGTTTAACCAGGGTGAACACTGAAGCTTTCTTT.

This clone appeared once. This rearrangement joins TRBV5-1 to TRBJ2-7; D possibly corresponds to TRBD2 (5 bases). V was cut by 3 bases and J by 4 bases, with 14 bases left in between. CDR3 length: 14 residues. Germline V gene sequence: CDR1 SGHRS, CDR2 YFSETQ. CDR3 region: CASSSTGIAYEQYF. For the CDR3, the DNA is TGCGCCAGCAGCTCTACCGGGATAGCTTACGAGCAGTACTTC.

The chain is built from TRBV11-2 and TRBJ1-1, with D possibly being TRBD1 (5 bases). The germline V gene has CDR1 SGHAT and CDR2 FQNNGV. Deletions cut 2 bases from V and 1 base from J, with 11 bases between. The CDR3 has 15 amino acids. CDR3 sequence reads: CASSLYRGTNTEAFF. In nucleotides, the CDR3 is TGTGCCAGCAGCTTATATAGGGGTACGAACACTGAAGCTTTCTTT.

This CDR3 reads CASSPPTGNYGYTF. The CDR3 DNA is TGTGCCAGCTCACCACCTACAGGGAACTATGGCTACACCTTC. The J gene is TRBJ1-2, the V gene TRBV18; weak D call: TRBD1 (6 bases). The V gene's germline CDR1 is KGHSH and CDR2 LQKENI. This CDR3 spans 14 amino acids. Trimming stripped 0 bases from V and 2 bases from J, with 7 bases between.

The chain recombines TRBV7-8 with TRBJ2-1, with TRBD1 matching 11 bases. The CDR3 is 14 residues long. Germline trimming cut 5 bases from V and 10 bases from J; bases unmatched to any gene: 7. Germline V gene sequence: CDR1 SGHVS, CDR2 FQNEAQ. The CDR3 spells CASSIGQGAVEQFF. CDR3 nucleotide sequence: TGTGCCAGCAGCATCGGACAGGGGGCAGTAGAGCAGTTCTTC.

V and J are TRBV10-3 and TRBJ2-3; 7 bases map to TRBD2. V shed 2 bases, J shed 1 base, and the junction held 9 bases outside the gene matches. The V gene's germline CDR1 is ENHRY and CDR2 SYGVKD. This CDR3 comprises 17 residues. Here the CDR3 DNA reads TGTGCCATCAGTGAGACGACTAGCCGGGGTCGCACAGATACGCAGTATTTT. Amino acid sequence: CAISETTSRGRTDTQYF.

The rearrangement joins TRBV4-1 to TRBJ1-1; TRBD1 might be the D (5 bases). Germline CDR1 is MGHRA and CDR2 is YSYEKL. V lost 4 bases and J lost 3, with 18 bases in between. The CDR3 covers 16 residues. The CDR3 DNA is TGCGCCAGCAGCCCCCAAGAGAGGGGAGGGGACACTGAAGCTTTCTTT. Amino acids: CASSPQERGGDTEAFF.

The CDR3 sequence is CASCRGQGTEAFF. Written as DNA, the CDR3 is TGTGCCAGCTGCCGGGGACAGGGTACTGAAGCTTTCTTT. This chain links TRBV6-5 with TRBJ1-1, with 9 bases aligning to TRBD1. J gave up 5 bases and V 8 bases, and 6 bases lay outside the gene matches. This CDR3 spans 13 amino acids. Germline CDR1 reads MNHEY; CDR2 reads SVGAGI.

CDR3 DNA: TGTGCCAGCAGTTCTGTCGGTCTCTATGGCTACACCTTC. Translating it yields CASSSVGLYGYTF. The chain recombines TRBV14 with TRBJ1-2; D remains ambiguous. CDR1 is SGHDN and CDR2 is FVKESK in the germline V gene. V gave up 6 bases and J gave up 4 bases, with 12 bases separating them. This CDR3 is 13 amino acids long.

V usage is TRBV30 and J usage is TRBJ2-5; 9 nucleotides match TRBD1. CDR3 length: 14 residues. Germline-derived CDR1 and CDR2 are GTSNPN and SVGIG (reference sequence). The junction had 8 bases not matched to a gene; V was cut back by 4 bases and J by 5 bases. The CDR3 DNA sequence: TGTGCCTGGAATAGGGGACAGGGTTTGGAGACCCAGTACTTC. Residues: CAWNRGQGLETQYF.

The rearrangement links TRBV2 to TRBJ2-7, with 7 bases aligning to TRBD1. Germline V gene lookup returns CDR1 SNHLY and CDR2 FYNNEI. The CDR3 has 14 amino acids. With 8 bases clipped from V and 4 bases from J, the junction kept 11 bases outside the gene matches. The CDR3 DNA sequence: TGTGCCAGCGGAAGACAGGGCGCGGCTTACGAGCAGTACTTC. Translating it yields CASGRQGAAYEQYF.

The chain couples TRBV30 to TRBJ1-6; 11 bases line up with TRBD1. Germline loops: CDR1 GTSNPN, CDR2 SVGIG (reference sequence). The CDR3 spans 16 residues. With V trimmed by 3 bases and J by 9 bases, 10 bases remained unmatched. CDR3 sequence: CAWSPIRGTGGSPLHF. The CDR3 DNA is TGTGCCTGGAGCCCCATAAGGGGGACAGGGGGTTCACCCCTCCACTTT.

This chain joins TRBV28 and TRBJ1-2, with D perhaps TRBD1 (5 bases). The CDR3 sequence is 14 residues long. Germline assignment: CDR1 MDHEN and CDR2 SYDVKM. V dropped 6 bases and J dropped 1 base, with 12 bases sitting between them. The CDR3 coding sequence is TGTGCCAGCAGCGAACTCAGGGTTAACTATGGCTACACCTTC. Translated: CASSELRVNYGYTF.

The rearrangement links TRBV11-2 to TRBJ1-5, with 10 bases lining up with TRBD1. Germline CDR1 SGHAT, CDR2 FQNNGV. With 3 bases clipped from V and 0 bases from J, the junction kept 8 bases outside the gene matches. The length of the CDR3 is 18 residues. The CDR3 coding sequence is TGTGCCAGCAGCTTGGGACAGGGGACCCCCAATAGCAATCAGCCCCAGCATTTT. Translation gives CASSLGQGTPNSNQPQHF.

The chain carries TRBV19 and TRBJ1-1; 7 bases are a match to TRBD1. CDR3 size: 15 residues. V was pared by 5 bases and J by 4 bases, with 10 bases of the junction left unmatched. CDR1 is LNHDA and CDR2 is SQIVND in the germline V gene (reference sequence). The CDR3 coding sequence is TGTGCCAGTAGTCCCTACAGGGGAGGCGCCACTGAAGCTTTCTTT. Amino acids: CASSPYRGGATEAFF.

The V call is TRBV6-5, the J call TRBJ2-7; 9 bases fit TRBD1. CDR3 length: 12 residues. Germline values: CDR1 MNHEY, CDR2 SVGAGI. V was pared by 6 bases and J by 3 bases, with 0 bases of the junction left unmatched. CDR3 sequence reads: CASRTGGYEQYF. CDR3 sequence (DNA): TGTGCCAGCAGGACAGGGGGCTACGAGCAGTACTTC.

The V call is TRBV10-1, the J call TRBJ2-2; maybe TRBD1 (5 bases). V lost 4 bases to trimming and J lost 0 bases, with 12 bases between them. Per the germline V gene, CDR1 is WNHNN and CDR2 is SYGVQD (reference sequence). The CDR3 consists of 16 residues. CDR3 bases: TGCGCCAGCAGTGGAGACAGATCTTCGAACACCGGGGAGCTGTTTTTT. This encodes CASSGDRSSNTGELFF.

The chain is built from TRBV7-2 and TRBJ2-3, with 8 bases aligning to TRBD2. J was trimmed by 6 bases and V by 5 bases; bases with no gene match: 4. CDR1 SGHTA and CDR2 FQGNSA come from the germline V gene. There are 13 residues in the CDR3. As DNA, the CDR3 is TGTGCCAGCAGCGCCGGACTAGCCGATACGCAGTATTTT. As protein: CASSAGLADTQYF.